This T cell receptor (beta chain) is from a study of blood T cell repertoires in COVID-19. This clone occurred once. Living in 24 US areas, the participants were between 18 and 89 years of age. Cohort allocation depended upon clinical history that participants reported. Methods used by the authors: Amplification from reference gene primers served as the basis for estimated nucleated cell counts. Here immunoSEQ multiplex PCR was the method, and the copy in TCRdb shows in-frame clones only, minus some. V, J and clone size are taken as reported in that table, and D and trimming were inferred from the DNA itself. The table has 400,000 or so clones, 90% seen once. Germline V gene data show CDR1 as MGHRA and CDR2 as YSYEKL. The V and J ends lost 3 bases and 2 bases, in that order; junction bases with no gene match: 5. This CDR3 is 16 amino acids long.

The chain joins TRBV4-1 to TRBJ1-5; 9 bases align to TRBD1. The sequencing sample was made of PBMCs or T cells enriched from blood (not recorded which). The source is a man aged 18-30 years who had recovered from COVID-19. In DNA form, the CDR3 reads TGCGCCAGCAGCCACGAAGGACAGGGGCGCAATCAGCCCCAGCATTTT. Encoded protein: CASSHEGQGRNQPQHF.